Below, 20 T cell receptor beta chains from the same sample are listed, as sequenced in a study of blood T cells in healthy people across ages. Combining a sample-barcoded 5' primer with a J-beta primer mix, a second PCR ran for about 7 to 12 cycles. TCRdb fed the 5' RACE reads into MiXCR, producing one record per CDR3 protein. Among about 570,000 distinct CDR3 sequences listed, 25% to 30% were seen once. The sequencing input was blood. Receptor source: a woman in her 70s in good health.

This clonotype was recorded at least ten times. In nucleotides, the CDR3 is TGTGCCAGCAGCCCACCTGGGGGCGGGGTAGAGACCCAGTACTTC. It is translated as CASSPPGGGVETQYF. The chain combines TRBV7-2 with TRBJ2-5, with D tentatively TRBD1 or TRBD2 (6 bases each). This CDR3 contains 15 residues. Germline assignment: CDR1 SGHTA and CDR2 FQGNSA. V was clipped by 5 bases and J by 4 bases, with 17 bases between them.

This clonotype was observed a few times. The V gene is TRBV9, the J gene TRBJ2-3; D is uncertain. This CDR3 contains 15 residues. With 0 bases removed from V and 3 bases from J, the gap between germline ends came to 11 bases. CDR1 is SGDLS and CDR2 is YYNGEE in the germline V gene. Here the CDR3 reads CASSVEPIATDTQYF. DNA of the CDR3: TGTGCCAGCAGCGTAGAACCGATAGCAACAGATACGCAGTATTTT.

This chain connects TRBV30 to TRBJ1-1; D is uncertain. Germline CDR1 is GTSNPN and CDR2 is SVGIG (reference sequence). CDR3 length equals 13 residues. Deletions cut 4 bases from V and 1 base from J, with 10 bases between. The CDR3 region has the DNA TGTGCCTGGAAAAATTATCGGAACACTGAAGCTTTCTTT. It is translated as CAWKNYRNTEAFF.

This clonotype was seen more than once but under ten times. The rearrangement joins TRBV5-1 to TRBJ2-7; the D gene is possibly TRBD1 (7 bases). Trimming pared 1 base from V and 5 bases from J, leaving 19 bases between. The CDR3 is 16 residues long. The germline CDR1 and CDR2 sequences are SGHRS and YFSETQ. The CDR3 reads CASSLSPLGGGHEQYF. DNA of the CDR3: TGCGCCAGCAGCTTGTCCCCCCTAGGAGGGGGCCACGAGCAGTACTTC.

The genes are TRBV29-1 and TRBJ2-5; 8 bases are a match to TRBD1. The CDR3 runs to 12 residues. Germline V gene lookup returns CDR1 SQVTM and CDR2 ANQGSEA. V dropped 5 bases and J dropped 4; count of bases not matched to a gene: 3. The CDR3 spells CSVSDRGETQYF. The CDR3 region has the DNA TGCAGCGTTTCCGACAGGGGAGAGACCCAGTACTTC.

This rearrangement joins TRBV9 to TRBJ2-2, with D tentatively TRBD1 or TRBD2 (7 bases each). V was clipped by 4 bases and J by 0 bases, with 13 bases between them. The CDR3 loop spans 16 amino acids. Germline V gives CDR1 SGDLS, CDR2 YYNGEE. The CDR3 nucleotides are TGTGCCAGCAGCCCCGGGGGGACAGCGAACACCGGGGAGCTGTTTTTT. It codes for CASSPGGTANTGELFF.

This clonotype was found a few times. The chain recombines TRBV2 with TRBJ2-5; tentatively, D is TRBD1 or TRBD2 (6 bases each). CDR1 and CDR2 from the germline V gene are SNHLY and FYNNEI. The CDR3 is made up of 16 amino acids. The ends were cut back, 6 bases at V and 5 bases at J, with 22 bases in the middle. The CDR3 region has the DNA TGTGCCAGCAGAGGGGGGCGGACTACCCAGAGTGAGACCCAGTACTTC. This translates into CASRGGRTTQSETQYF.

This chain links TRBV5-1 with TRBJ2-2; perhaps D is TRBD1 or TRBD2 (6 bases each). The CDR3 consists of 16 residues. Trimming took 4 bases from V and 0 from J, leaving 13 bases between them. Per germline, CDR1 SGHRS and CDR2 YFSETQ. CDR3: CASSGGRGPNTGELFF. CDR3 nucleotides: TGCGCCAGCAGCGGGGGTCGGGGGCCGAACACCGGGGAGCTGTTTTTT.

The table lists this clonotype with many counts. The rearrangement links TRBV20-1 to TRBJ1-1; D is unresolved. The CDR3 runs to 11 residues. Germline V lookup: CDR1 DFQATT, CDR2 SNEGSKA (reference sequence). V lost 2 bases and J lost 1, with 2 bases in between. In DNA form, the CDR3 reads TGCAGTGCTAGAAAGAACACTGAAGCTTTCTTT. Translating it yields CSARKNTEAFF.

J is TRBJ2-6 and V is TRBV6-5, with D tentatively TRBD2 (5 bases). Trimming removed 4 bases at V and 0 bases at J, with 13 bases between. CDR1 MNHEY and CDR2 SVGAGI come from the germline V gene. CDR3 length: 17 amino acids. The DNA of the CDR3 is TGTGCCAGCAGTTCCAGGCTTCGGGGCTCTGGGGCCAACGTCCTGACTTTC. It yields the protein CASSSRLRGSGANVLTF.

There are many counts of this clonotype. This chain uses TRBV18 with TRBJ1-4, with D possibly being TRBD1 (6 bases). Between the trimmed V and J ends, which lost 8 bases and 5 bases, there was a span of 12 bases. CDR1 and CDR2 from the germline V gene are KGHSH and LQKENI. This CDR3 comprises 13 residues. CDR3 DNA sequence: TGTGCCAGCAGCGGGGGGCAAAATGAAAAACTGTTTTTT. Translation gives CASSGGQNEKLFF.

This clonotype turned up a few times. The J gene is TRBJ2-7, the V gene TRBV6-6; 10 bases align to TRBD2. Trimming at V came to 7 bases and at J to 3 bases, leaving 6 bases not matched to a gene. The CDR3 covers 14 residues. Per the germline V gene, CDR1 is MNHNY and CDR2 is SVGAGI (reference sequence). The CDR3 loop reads CASTRAGGYYEQYF. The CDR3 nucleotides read TGTGCCAGCACTCGAGCGGGGGGGTACTACGAGCAGTACTTC.

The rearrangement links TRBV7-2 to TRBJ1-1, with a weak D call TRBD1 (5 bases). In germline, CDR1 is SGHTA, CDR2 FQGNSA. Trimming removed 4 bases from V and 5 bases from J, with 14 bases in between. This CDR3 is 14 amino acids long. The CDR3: CASSSPLRGTEAFF. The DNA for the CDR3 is TGTGCCAGCAGCTCTCCTCTTAGGGGTACTGAAGCTTTCTTT.

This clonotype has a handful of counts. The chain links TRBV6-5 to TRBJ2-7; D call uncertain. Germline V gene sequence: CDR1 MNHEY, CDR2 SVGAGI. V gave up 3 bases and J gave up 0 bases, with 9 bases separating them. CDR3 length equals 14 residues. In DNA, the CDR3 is TGTGCCAGCAGTTATAATACTTTCTCCTACGAGCAGTACTTC. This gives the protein CASSYNTFSYEQYF.

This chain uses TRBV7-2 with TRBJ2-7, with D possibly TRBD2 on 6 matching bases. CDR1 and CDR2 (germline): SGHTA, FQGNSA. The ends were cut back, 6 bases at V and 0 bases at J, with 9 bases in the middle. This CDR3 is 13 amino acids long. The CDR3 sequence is CASRDGGSYEQYF. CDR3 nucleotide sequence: TGTGCCAGCAGGGACGGGGGCTCCTACGAGCAGTACTTC.

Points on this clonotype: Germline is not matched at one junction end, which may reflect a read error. The CDR3 DNA is TGTGCCAGCAGGAATACAGGGGGGTCGTACGAGCAGCACTTC. Protein sequence: CASRNTGGSYEQHF. This chain joins TRBV7-9 and TRBJ2-7; 8 bases fit TRBD1. CDR1 SEHNR and CDR2 FQNEAQ come from the germline V gene (reference sequence). The CDR3 runs to 14 residues.

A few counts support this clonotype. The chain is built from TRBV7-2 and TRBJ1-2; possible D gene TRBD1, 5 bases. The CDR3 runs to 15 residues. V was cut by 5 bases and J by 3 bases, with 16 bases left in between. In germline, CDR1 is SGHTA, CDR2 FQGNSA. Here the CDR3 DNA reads TGTGCCAGCAGCCCCGGAGGGGTAATATACTATGGCTACACCTTC. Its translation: CASSPGGVIYYGYTF.

CDR3 protein: CAWSGRANQPQHF. For the CDR3, the DNA is TGTGCCTGGAGCGGCAGGGCGAATCAGCCCCAGCATTTT. This chain connects TRBV30 to TRBJ1-5; TRBD1 might be the D (5 bases). CDR3 size: 13 residues. V gave up 3 bases and J gave up 4 bases, with 10 bases separating them. The germline V gene encodes CDR1 GTSNPN and CDR2 SVGIG (reference sequence).

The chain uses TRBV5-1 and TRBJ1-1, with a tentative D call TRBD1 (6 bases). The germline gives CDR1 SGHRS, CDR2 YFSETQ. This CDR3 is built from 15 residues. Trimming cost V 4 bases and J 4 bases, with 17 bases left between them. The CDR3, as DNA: TGCGCCAGCAGCCTCAACAGGGTGGGAAGCACTGAAGCTTTCTTT. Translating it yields CASSLNRVGSTEAFF.

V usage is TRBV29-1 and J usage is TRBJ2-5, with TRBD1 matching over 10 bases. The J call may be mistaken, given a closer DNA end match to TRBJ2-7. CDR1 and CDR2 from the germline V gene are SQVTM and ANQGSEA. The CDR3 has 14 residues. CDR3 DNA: TGCAGCGTCGCCTCCGGGACAGGGGTGTACGAGCAGTACTTC. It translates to CSVASGTGVYEQYF.